One sample yielded the 16 T cell receptor beta chains listed below, sequenced in a study of spatial heterogeneity in lung cancer. Using its own MiXCR run on the 5' RACE reads, TCRdb lists one record per CDR3 protein. The sample lists 50,000 to 55,000 distinct CDR3 sequences, 6% to 9% occurring once. The sample's time point: sample taken at primary tumor resection. The input material, whole RNA from tumor, nontumor lung or frozen PBMC, was sequenced unsorted. The specimen was PBMCs, collected at surgery. The source is a female donor with early-stage non-small cell lung cancer.

This clonotype occurred many times. The chain couples TRBV4-2 to TRBJ1-2, with TRBD1 matching 7 bases. Losses at the gene ends were 1 base for V and 0 bases for J; bases not matched to a gene: 11. The CDR3 has 18 amino acids. Germline V gives CDR1 LGHNA, CDR2 YNFKEQ. DNA of the CDR3: TGTGCCAGCAGCCAAGGCATTGGGGACAGAACGTCTAACTATGGCTACACCTTC. It is translated as CASSQGIGDRTSNYGYTF.

This clonotype was detected many times. The DNA is omitted, as the CDR3 cannot be located on it reliably, and the CDR3 follows TCRdb's listing. The V call is TRBV28, the J call TRBJ2-2; TRBD1 was called by the table and not checked on the DNA. The germline gives CDR1 MDHEN, CDR2 SYDVKM. Termini included, the CDR3 measures 15 amino acids. CDR3 amino acids: CASSFGPGVVGELFF.

This clonotype was recorded many times. The chain couples TRBV29-1 to TRBJ2-7; D perhaps matches TRBD1 (6 bases). Germline values: CDR1 SQVTM, CDR2 ANQGSEA. Trimming shortened V by 4 bases and J by 6 bases, and 13 bases separated the two germline ends. CDR3 length: 12 amino acids. The CDR3 reads CSVAQGTVEQYF. CDR3 nucleotide sequence: TGCAGCGTTGCACAGGGTACGGTCGAGCAGTACTTC.

Many counts were recorded for this clonotype. CDR3 loop: CASSPDRSSYNSPLHF. CDR3 nucleotides: TGCGCCAGCAGCCCGGACAGGAGCTCCTATAATTCACCCCTCCACTTT. V is TRBV4-1 and J is TRBJ1-6; 7 nucleotides line up with TRBD1. V shed 4 bases and J 0 bases; nucleotides not matched to a gene: 3. CDR3 length equals 16 residues. Germline values: CDR1 MGHRA, CDR2 YSYEKL.

The chain combines TRBV7-2 with TRBJ1-2; TRBD1 agrees at 8 bases. Germline CDR1 is SGHTA and CDR2 is FQGNSA. This CDR3 has 15 residues. With 3 bases clipped from V and 8 bases from J, the junction kept 11 bases outside the gene matches. CDR3 amino acids: CASSLEGTGPIGYTF. The CDR3 DNA reads TGTGCCAGCAGCTTGGAGGGGACAGGACCCATAGGCTACACCTTC.

This clonotype was counted between two and nine times. V usage is TRBV27 and J usage is TRBJ2-1; 8 positions match TRBD1. V lost 5 bases, J lost 4 bases, and 4 bases stayed unmatched. Per the germline V gene, CDR1 is MNHEY and CDR2 is SMNVEV (reference sequence). CDR3 size: 14 residues. The CDR3: CASSGQGPYNEQFF. DNA for the CDR3: TGTGCCAGCAGTGGACAGGGCCCTTACAATGAGCAGTTCTTC.

This clonotype was counted ten times or more. This chain connects TRBV2 to TRBJ1-2, with D hard to call. CDR1 is SNHLY, CDR2 FYNNEI, per germline. Trimming removed 8 bases from V and 4 bases from J, with 8 bases in between. The CDR3 totals 11 residues. The CDR3 DNA sequence: TGTGCCAGCGGACGGTCCTATGGCTACACCTTC. Translating it yields CASGRSYGYTF.

This rearrangement joins TRBV20-1 to TRBJ2-1; D gene uncertain. V was pared by 0 bases and J by 6 bases, with 12 bases between. The CDR3 has 14 amino acids. From germline, CDR1 is DFQATT and CDR2 SNEGSKA (reference sequence). CDR3 nucleotides: TGCAGTGCTAGAGATGGAAGGCAATCCAATGAGCAGTTCTTC. Translation gives CSARDGRQSNEQFF.

This clonotype was picked up many times. The chain recombines TRBV7-2 with TRBJ2-2; D gene uncertain. The V gene's germline CDR1 is SGHTA and CDR2 FQGNSA. Trimming removed 6 bases from V and 0 bases from J, with 5 bases in between. The CDR3 contains 13 residues. CDR3 loop: CASRWTNTGELFF. CDR3 in DNA: TGTGCCAGCAGATGGACGAACACCGGGGAGCTGTTTTTT.

In this sample, this clonotype turned up a few times. A read error may produce the germline difference seen at one junction end. The chain's CDR3 is CASSSQQAASF. CDR3 DNA: TGTGCCAGCAGTTCCCAGCAGGCGGCCAGCTTC. This chain connects TRBV12-3 or TRBV12-4 to TRBJ2-7; no reliable D call. There are 11 residues in the CDR3.

This clonotype came up many times. This rearrangement joins TRBV3-1 to TRBJ1-2, with TRBD1 as a possible D gene (6 bases). The CDR3 contains 15 residues. Deletions cut 8 bases from V and 6 bases from J, with 22 bases between. Germline V lookup: CDR1 LGHDT, CDR2 YNNKEL (reference sequence). The CDR3 coding sequence is TGTGCCAGCTTCTCGGGGGCAGGAACACTTCATGGCTACACCTTC. Its translation: CASFSGAGTLHGYTF.

This clonotype has ten or more counts. The chain recombines TRBV29-1 with TRBJ2-3; a possible D gene is TRBD2 (6 bases). The CDR3 has 14 amino acids. Between the trimmed V and J ends, which lost 6 bases and 2 bases, there was a span of 15 bases. Germline V gene data show CDR1 as SQVTM and CDR2 as ANQGSEA. The CDR3 bases are TGCAGCGTGACCGGGACTCCAGCCACAGATACGCAGTATTTT. Its translation is CSVTGTPATDTQYF.

V gene TRBV13 combines with J gene TRBJ2-7, with 7 bases aligning to TRBD1. The trim removed 4 bases at V and 3 bases at J, leaving 3 bases unmatched. The germline gives CDR1 PRHDT, CDR2 FYEKMQ (reference sequence). This CDR3 spans 13 amino acids. The CDR3 sequence is CASSYRGNYEQYF. For the CDR3, the DNA is TGTGCCAGCAGCTACAGGGGAAACTACGAGCAGTACTTC.

The chain recombines TRBV28 with TRBJ2-3; no clear D. Germline V gene lookup returns CDR1 MDHEN and CDR2 SYDVKM. The CDR3 has 16 residues. Trimming removed 2 bases at V and 2 bases at J, with 14 bases between. DNA of the CDR3: TGTGCCAGCAGTTTACTTCGGTGGGGATACACAGATACGCAGTATTTT. This codes for CASSLLRWGYTDTQYF.

In this sample, this clonotype turned up a few times. The chain joins TRBV2 to TRBJ2-7; D remains ambiguous. CDR1 and CDR2 (germline): SNHLY, FYNNEI. Trimming shortened V by 6 bases and J by 0 bases, and 12 bases separated the two germline ends. There are 14 residues in the CDR3. The CDR3 is CASRRQQNSYEQYF. CDR3 in DNA: TGTGCCAGCAGGCGGCAGCAGAACTCCTACGAGCAGTACTTC. Full variable domain (missing parts from reference TRBV2 and TRBJ2-7): EPEVTQTPSHQVTQMGQEVILRCVPISNHLYFYWYRQILGQKVEFLVSFYNNEISEKSEIFDDQFSVERPDGSNFTLKIRSTKLEDSAMYFCASRRQQNSYEQYFGPGTRLTVT.

This clonotype occurred many times. CDR3 coding DNA: TGTGCCAGCAGTTTAAGAATTGGGGCAGGAGATAGCAATCAGCCCCAGCATTTT. Encoded protein: CASSLRIGAGDSNQPQHF. This chain links TRBV12-3 or TRBV12-4 with TRBJ1-5; D is perhaps TRBD1 (5 bases). CDR3 length: 18 amino acids. V lost 2 bases and J 0 bases, leaving 17 bases between the germline ends.